A selection of T cell receptor beta chains follows, all from one sample in a study of T cells in localized non-small cell lung cancer. Libraries were prepared by immunoSEQ multiplex PCR; TCRdb keeps only in-frame clonotypes and omits some of them. The table has 70,000 to 85,000 clones, approximately 84% seen once. The specimen comprised peripheral blood, sampled before any cancer treatment. Receptors originate from a female donor at least 60 years old with stage I lung adenocarcinoma. CDR3s include the opening cysteine and the closing phenylalanine or tryptophan. D genes are given only for firm matches. Clone size is not always given. Where it is, it says once, few, many or a class for expanded clones.

cdr3_length j_call v_call d_call clone_size cdr3_aa
13 TRBJ2-7 TRBV2 NA NA CASMGRVRYEQYF
16 TRBJ2-4 TRBV7-8 NA NA CASSAALSLAKNIQYF
17 TRBJ2-2 TRBV7-3 NA NA CASSRARNRINTGELFF
14 TRBJ1-2 TRBV5-8 NA NA CASSLPGGNYGYTF
13 TRBJ1-1 TRBV19 NA NA CASSITRGREAFF
15 TRBJ1-3 TRBV7-2 TRBD1 NA CASSLDRGPGNTIYF
14 TRBJ2-7 TRBV18 TRBD1 NA CASSPGDRAYEQYF
15 TRBJ1-1 TRBV7-9 TRBD1 NA CASSLWTGGWTEAFF
15 TRBJ1-4 TRBV7-9 TRBD1 NA CASKGPGTANEKLFF
15 TRBJ2-5 TRBV2 TRBD2 NA CASSDRASGGETQYF
16 TRBJ2-1 TRBV6-4 TRBD2 NA CASSEASGGASNEQFF
15 TRBJ1-1 TRBV6-6 NA NA CASSYITGWNTEAFF
15 TRBJ2-7 TRBV10-3 TRBD1 NA CAISDLDRGPNEQYF
14 TRBJ2-7 TRBV6-1 TRBD2 once CASSVGGGPYEQYF
16 TRBJ2-3 TRBV7-2 TRBD1 NA CASSLARTGGADTQYF
17 TRBJ2-1 TRBV19 NA NA CASSPSLGGPSYNEQFF